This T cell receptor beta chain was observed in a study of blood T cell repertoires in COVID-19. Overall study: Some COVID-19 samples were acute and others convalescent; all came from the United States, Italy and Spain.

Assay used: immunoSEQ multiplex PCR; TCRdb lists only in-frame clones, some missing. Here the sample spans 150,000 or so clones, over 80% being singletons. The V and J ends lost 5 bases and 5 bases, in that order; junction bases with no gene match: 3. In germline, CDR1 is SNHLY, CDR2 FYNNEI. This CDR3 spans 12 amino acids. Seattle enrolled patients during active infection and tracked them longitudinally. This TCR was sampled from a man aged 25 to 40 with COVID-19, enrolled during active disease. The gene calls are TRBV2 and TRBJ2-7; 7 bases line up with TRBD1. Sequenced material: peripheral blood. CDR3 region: CASSPTGDEQYF. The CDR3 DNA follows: TGTGCCAGCAGTCCTACAGGGGACGAGCAGTACTTC. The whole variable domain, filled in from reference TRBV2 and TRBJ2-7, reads EPEVTQTPSHQVTQMGQEVILRCVPISNHLYFYWYRQILGQKVEFLVSFYNNEISEKSEIFDDQFSVERPDGSNFTLKIRSTKLEDSAMYFCASSPTGDEQYFGPGTRLTVT.